This passage covers 24 T cell receptor beta chains from one sample sequenced in a study of identical twins. TCRdb re-called the 5' RACE reads through MiXCR, storing one row per CDR3 protein. This sample has some 270,000 distinct CDR3 sequences, with approximately 8.6% found just once. These same data were also listed under a study on yellow fever vaccine responses in identical twins.

Specimen: CD8+ T cells sorted from blood. The receptors derive from a woman aged 18-35 years in good health.

This chain links TRBV24-1 with TRBJ2-1; the D is unclear. With 1 base removed from V and 6 bases from J, the gap between germline ends came to 3 bases. The CDR3 runs to 12 residues. In germline, CDR1 is KGHDR, CDR2 SFDVKD. The chain's CDR3 is CATSDFPNEQFF. As DNA, the CDR3 is TGTGCCACCAGTGATTTCCCCAATGAGCAGTTCTTC.

The sample holds a few counts of this clonotype. J is TRBJ2-6 and V is TRBV30; a weak D match, TRBD2 (6 bases). The CDR3 is made up of 16 amino acids. Trimming removed 5 bases at V and 4 bases at J, with 18 bases between. CDR1 is GTSNPN, CDR2 SVGIG, per germline (reference sequence). The CDR3 protein is CAWEGWRESGANVLTF. The DNA of the CDR3 is TGTGCCTGGGAAGGATGGCGGGAATCCGGGGCCAACGTCCTGACTTTC.

The chain combines TRBV19 with TRBJ1-1; D gene unclear. Germline values: CDR1 LNHDA, CDR2 SQIVND (reference sequence). The CDR3 totals 15 residues. Trimming removed 5 bases at V and 1 base at J, with 14 bases between. The CDR3 region is CASSFGPAGNTEAFF. CDR3 bases: TGTGCCAGTAGTTTTGGGCCGGCAGGGAACACTGAAGCTTTCTTT.

V and J are TRBV7-2 and TRBJ2-7; no clear D. The CDR3 is 14 amino acids. The germline CDR1 and CDR2 sequences are SGHTA and FQGNSA. V was clipped by 2 bases and J by 0 bases, with 8 bases between them. The CDR3 here is CASSLSVSSYEQYF. CDR3 DNA sequence: TGTGCCAGCAGCTTATCAGTGAGCTCCTACGAGCAGTACTTC.

This clonotype was seen many times. The chain employs TRBV4-3 and TRBJ1-2, with D tentatively TRBD1 (5 bases). V was cut by 3 bases and J by 5 bases, with 10 bases left in between. Germline-derived CDR1 and CDR2 are LGHNA and YSLEER. CDR3 length: 13 amino acids. The CDR3 here is CASSQDNLYGYTF. CDR3 nucleotide sequence: TGCGCCAGCAGCCAGGACAACCTTTATGGCTACACCTTC.

This sequence joins TRBV12-3 or TRBV12-4 and TRBJ1-4; 7 bases are a match to TRBD1. V shed 6 bases, J shed 1 base, and the junction held 5 bases outside the gene matches. The CDR3 spans 15 residues. CDR3: CASSTYRGTNEKLFF. CDR3 DNA sequence: TGTGCCAGCAGCACCTACAGGGGAACTAATGAAAAACTGTTTTTT.

The gene calls are TRBV7-9 and TRBJ1-5, with D unclear. Per the germline V gene, CDR1 is SEHNR and CDR2 is FQNEAQ (reference sequence). The V and J ends lost 1 base and 2 bases respectively, with 9 bases between them. The CDR3 totals 15 residues. The CDR3 is CASSLGGTGNQPQHF. The CDR3 coding sequence is TGTGCCAGCAGCTTAGGAGGAACAGGCAATCAGCCCCAGCATTTT.

The gene calls are TRBV30 and TRBJ2-1, with TRBD2 matching over 10 bases. The CDR3 loop spans 14 amino acids. V gave up 5 bases and J gave up 6 bases; unmatched junction bases: 7. Germline-derived CDR1 and CDR2 are GTSNPN and SVGIG (reference sequence). The CDR3 reads CAWDTSGTFNEQFF. CDR3 in DNA: TGTGCCTGGGATACTAGCGGGACGTTCAATGAGCAGTTCTTC.

V gene TRBV7-3 combines with J gene TRBJ2-2; maybe TRBD1 (6 bases). The CDR3 has 14 amino acids. V shed 6 bases and J shed 2 bases, with 10 bases lying between them. Germline CDR1 reads SGHTA; CDR2 reads FQGTGA. For the CDR3, the DNA is TGTGCCAGCAGGGACAGCTTAAACACCGGGGAGCTGTTTTTT. Amino acid sequence: CASRDSLNTGELFF.

The CDR3 DNA reads as TGTGCCAGCAGCTTAGGGGCTAGGTACACTGAAGCTTTCTTT. Protein product: CASSLGARYTEAFF. V and J are TRBV7-2 and TRBJ1-1; D unclear. The CDR3 covers 14 residues. Germline CDR1 and CDR2: SGHTA and FQGNSA. Trimming shortened V by 1 base and J by 3 bases, and 9 bases separated the two germline ends.

The chain links TRBV7-6 to TRBJ2-3, with TRBD2 matching over 12 bases. V trimming: 4 bases; J trimming: 0 bases; junction bases outside the gene matches: 14. This CDR3 has 20 residues. Looked up from germline, CDR1 is SGHVS and CDR2 is FNYEAQ. The CDR3 loop is CASSSPYGLAGGISTDTQYF. DNA of the CDR3: TGTGCCAGCAGCTCCCCCTACGGCCTAGCGGGGGGGATTAGCACAGATACGCAGTATTTT.

This clonotype was observed a few times. The CDR3 nucleotides are TGCAGTGCTAGGACTAGCGGTTACAATGAGCAGTTCTTC. It encodes CSARTSGYNEQFF. J is TRBJ2-1 and V is TRBV20-1; 9 bases align to TRBD2. Looked up from germline, CDR1 is DFQATT and CDR2 is SNEGSKA (reference sequence). The ends lost 3 bases at V and 4 bases at J; junction bases unmatched: 1. The CDR3 spans 13 residues.

This clonotype was recorded at least ten times. V gene TRBV6-1 combines with J gene TRBJ2-7; possible D gene TRBD1, 5 bases. Trimming pared 6 bases from V and 1 base from J, leaving 13 bases between. The germline V gene encodes CDR1 MNHNS and CDR2 SASEGT. The CDR3 covers 14 residues. CDR3 loop: CASSVRDWSYEQYF. For the CDR3, the DNA is TGTGCCAGCAGCGTCAGGGATTGGTCCTACGAGCAGTACTTC.

The table lists this clonotype with many counts. The V call is TRBV27, the J call TRBJ1-1, with D uncertain. This CDR3 is 11 amino acids long. In germline, CDR1 is MNHEY, CDR2 SMNVEV (reference sequence). V lost 8 bases and J 5 bases, leaving 9 bases between the germline ends. The CDR3 loop is CASGPGTEAFF. The DNA of the CDR3 is TGTGCCAGCGGACCGGGTACTGAAGCTTTCTTT.

Many counts were recorded for this clonotype. The rearrangement joins TRBV3-1 to TRBJ2-3; D perhaps matches TRBD1 (5 bases). Germline CDR1 reads LGHDT; CDR2 reads YNNKEL (reference sequence). This CDR3 region has 15 residues. The V end lost 1 base, the J end lost 1 base, and 9 bases lay between the germline ends. The chain's CDR3 is CASSQAGSGTDTQYF. CDR3 coding DNA: TGTGCCAGCAGCCAAGCAGGGTCGGGCACAGATACGCAGTATTTT.

V and J are TRBV30 and TRBJ2-3; 9 bases line up with TRBD1. The CDR3 has 15 amino acids. Germline CDR1 and CDR2: GTSNPN and SVGIG (reference sequence). The V segment lost 4 bases and the J segment 6 bases; nucleotides outside the gene matches: 11. In DNA, the CDR3 is TGTGCCTGGACAGGGACAGGGACCTTTGGGGATACGCAGTATTTT. This sequence encodes CAWTGTGTFGDTQYF.

This clonotype was found a few times. The CDR3 here is CASSRRGREQFF. In DNA, the CDR3 is TGCGCCAGCAGCCGTAGGGGCAGGGAGCAGTTCTTC. The V call is TRBV4-3, the J call TRBJ2-1, with D maybe TRBD1 (5 bases). The CDR3 sequence is 12 residues long. Trimming cost V 4 bases and J 10 bases, with 11 bases left between them. The germline V gene encodes CDR1 LGHNA and CDR2 YSLEER.

This clonotype was detected only a few times. V is TRBV7-3 and J is TRBJ2-1, with TRBD1 matching over 8 bases. Trimming took 5 bases from V and 4 from J; bases not matched to a gene: 7. CDR3 length: 15 residues. Germline CDR1 and CDR2: SGHTA and FQGTGA. The CDR3 nucleotides are TGTGCCAGCAGCCCGACAGGGGAACGATACAATGAGCAGTTCTTC. Translating gives CASSPTGERYNEQFF. The variable domain in full, completed from reference TRBV7-3 and TRBJ2-1, reads GAGVSQTPSNKVTEKGKYVELRCDPISGHTALYWYRQSLGQGPEFLIYFQGTGAADDSGLPNDRFFAVRPEGSVSTLKIQRTERGDSAVYLCASSPTGERYNEQFFGPGTRLTVL.

The CDR3 region is CASSGKRGLPHNEQFF. The DNA of the CDR3 is TGCGCCAGCAGCGGAAAGCGGGGGCTCCCGCACAATGAGCAGTTCTTC. The chain couples TRBV5-1 to TRBJ2-1, with 8 bases identical to TRBD2. From germline, CDR1 is SGHRS and CDR2 YFSETQ. This CDR3 spans 16 amino acids. Trimming at V came to 4 bases and at J to 5 bases, leaving 11 bases not matched to a gene.

In this sample, this clonotype turned up many times. The chain is built from TRBV5-6 and TRBJ2-7, with a possible D match to TRBD2 (5 bases). This CDR3 region has 13 residues. V shed 3 bases and J shed 7 bases, with 14 bases lying between them. Germline loops: CDR1 SGHDT, CDR2 YYEEEE. The CDR3 is CASSSGGSGEQYF. The CDR3 DNA sequence: TGTGCCAGCAGCTCAGGAGGAAGCGGAGAGCAGTACTTC. Complete variable domain (other parts from reference TRBV5-6 and TRBJ2-7): DAGVTQSPTHLIKTRGQQVTLRCSPKSGHDTVSWYQQALGQGPQFIFQYYEEEERQRGNFPDRFSGHQFPNYSSELNVNALLLGDSALYLCASSSGGSGEQYFGPGTRLTVT.

This clonotype was observed many times. The V and J genes are TRBV29-1 and TRBJ2-1, with D possibly being TRBD1 (5 bases). CDR1 and CDR2 from the germline V gene are SQVTM and ANQGSEA. The CDR3 contains 14 residues. V lost 6 bases to trimming and J lost 6 bases, with 18 bases between them. CDR3 amino acids: CSVGRVNRGNEQFF. In nucleotides, the CDR3 is TGCAGCGTCGGCAGGGTTAATCGTGGCAATGAGCAGTTCTTC.

This chain uses TRBV23-1 with TRBJ1-5, with a weak D call TRBD1 (5 bases). TRBV23-1 counts as an open reading frame of uncertain function. This CDR3 has 16 residues. Deletions cut 3 bases from V and 3 bases from J, with 15 bases between. The CDR3 nucleotides are TGCGCCAGCAGTCACCTCAGGGTTATGAACAATCAGCCCCAGCATTTT. This sequence encodes CASSHLRVMNNQPQHF.

This clonotype was recorded many times. The CDR3 here is CASRRISGNEQFF. The CDR3 DNA sequence: TGTGCCAGCAGACGAATTTCGGGCAATGAGCAGTTCTTC. The genes are TRBV12-3 or TRBV12-4 and TRBJ2-1, with D uncertain. The CDR3 is 13 residues long. Trimming stripped 6 bases from V and 6 bases from J, with 12 bases between.

V and J are TRBV4-1 and TRBJ2-1, with 10 bases that match TRBD2. J was trimmed by 8 bases and V by 4 bases; bases with no gene match: 8. CDR3 length: 15 residues. Germline CDR1 is MGHRA and CDR2 is YSYEKL. The CDR3, as DNA: TGCGCCAGCAGCCGAGCGGGAGGGCCTTTCGATGAGCAGTTCTTC. Translation gives CASSRAGGPFDEQFF.